The 26 T cell receptor beta chains in this list originate from one sample, sequenced in a study of blood T cell repertoires in COVID-19. Assay: immunoSEQ multiplex PCR; the TCRdb copy retains only in-frame clones and omits some. Of some 410,000 clones in the sample, over 75% are singletons; the top ten hold around 0.91%. The sequenced material came from PBMCs or T cells enriched from blood (not recorded which). The origin of the receptors is a woman aged 25 to 45 with acute COVID-19.

The V and J genes are TRBV6-6 and TRBJ1-2; D ambiguous. Germline V lookup: CDR1 MNHNY, CDR2 SVGAGI (reference sequence). V was pared by 7 bases and J by 8 bases, with 20 bases between. This CDR3 is built from 14 residues. The CDR3 protein is CASTETNSPRGYTF. DNA for the CDR3: TGTGCCAGCACCGAAACCAACAGTCCTCGGGGCTACACCTTC.

This clone showed up just once. The chain joins TRBV18 to TRBJ1-1; TRBD1 is a possible D gene (6 bases). CDR1 KGHSH and CDR2 LQKENI come from the germline V gene. The V end was cut by 6 bases, the J end by 5 bases, with 22 bases between. The length of the CDR3 is 16 residues. In nucleotides, the CDR3 is TGTGCCAGCTCCCAATTCCCGCGGGGGCATGTTACTGAAGCTTTCTTT. Translating it yields CASSQFPRGHVTEAFF.

This clone was picked up a small number of times. V gene TRBV11-2 combines with J gene TRBJ2-7, with a tentative D call TRBD2 (6 bases). The germline gives CDR1 SGHAT, CDR2 FQNNGV. The V and J ends lost 5 bases and 9 bases respectively, with 20 bases between them. CDR3 length: 14 residues. CDR3 sequence reads: CASSAGTGGLVQYF. The CDR3 DNA reads TGTGCCAGCAGCGCCGGGACTGGTGGTCTTGTGCAGTACTTC.

This clone was observed a handful of times. The chain joins TRBV4-1 to TRBJ2-3, with TRBD2 matching 12 bases. Looked up from germline, CDR1 is MGHRA and CDR2 is YSYEKL. This CDR3 has 15 amino acids. Trimming cost V 5 bases and J 4 bases; bases outside gene matches: 4. The CDR3 sequence is CASSRTSGVSDTQYF. The CDR3 DNA reads as TGCGCCAGCAGCAGGACTAGCGGGGTTTCAGATACGCAGTATTTT.

The chain is built from TRBV5-1 and TRBJ2-5; 9 nucleotides agree with TRBD1. After removal of 3 bases from V and 7 bases from J, the junction contained 4 bases not matched to a gene. The CDR3 totals 13 residues. Germline CDR1 and CDR2: SGHRS and YFSETQ. For the CDR3, the DNA is TGCGCCAGCAGCTCGGACAGGGGAGGGACCCAGTACTTC. The encoded protein is CASSSDRGGTQYF.

J is TRBJ1-4 and V is TRBV7-6; TRBD1 matches at 8 bases. The J segment lost 8 bases and the V segment lost 1 base, leaving 18 bases of the junction unmatched. The CDR3 is 19 residues long. From germline, CDR1 is SGHVS and CDR2 FNYEAQ. CDR3 nucleotides: TGTGCCAGCAGCTTAGTTGGATTTCCAAAGGGACAGGATACCGAAAAACTGTTTTTT. Translated: CASSLVGFPKGQDTEKLFF.

This clone has a single count. The chain recombines TRBV7-6 with TRBJ2-1, with 8 bases matching TRBD1. V lost 2 bases to trimming and J lost 4 bases; unmatched junction nucleotides: 13. Looked up from germline, CDR1 is SGHVS and CDR2 is FNYEAQ. The CDR3 has 18 amino acids. CDR3 coding DNA: TGTGCCAGCAGCTTATCGCACCCCGGACAGGGCTATTACAATGAGCAGTTCTTC. Translation: CASSLSHPGQGYYNEQFF. Full variable domain (outside the CDR3, taken from reference TRBV7-6 and TRBJ2-1): GAGVSQSPRYKVTKRGQDVALRCDPISGHVSLYWYRQALGQGPEFLTYFNYEAQQDKSGLPNDRFSAERPEGSISTLTIQRTEQRDSAMYRCASSLSHPGQGYYNEQFFGPGTRLTVL.

The chain employs TRBV7-9 and TRBJ2-7; possibly TRBD2 for D (5 bases). CDR1 SEHNR and CDR2 FQNEAQ come from the germline V gene (reference sequence). Trimming took 2 bases from V and 0 from J, leaving 14 bases between them. The CDR3 loop spans 16 amino acids. CDR3 sequence reads: CASSLKGARSSYEQYF. Here the CDR3 DNA reads TGTGCCAGCAGCTTAAAGGGAGCTCGGAGCTCCTACGAGCAGTACTTC.

The chain combines TRBV29-1 with TRBJ1-2; D uncertain. CDR1 is SQVTM and CDR2 is ANQGSEA in the germline V gene. The length of the CDR3 is 14 residues. Trimming took 4 bases from V and 8 from J, leaving 20 bases between them. The CDR3 sequence: CSVVAAHGLRGYTF. The CDR3 DNA reads as TGCAGCGTTGTGGCGGCCCATGGCTTAAGGGGCTACACCTTC.

The gene calls are TRBV19 and TRBJ1-6, with D maybe TRBD1 (6 bases). Germline lookup yields CDR1 LNHDA and CDR2 SQIVND (reference sequence). This CDR3 is built from 14 residues. Trimming removed 5 bases at V and 4 bases at J, with 9 bases between. The CDR3 reads CASSRDTYNSPLHF. For the CDR3, the DNA is TGTGCCAGTAGTCGGGACACTTATAATTCACCCCTCCACTTT.

The chain has TRBV12-5 and TRBJ1-2, with D possibly being TRBD1 (6 bases). V shed 0 bases and J shed 7 bases, with 9 bases lying between them. The CDR3 has 13 amino acids. CDR1 is LGHNT and CDR2 is FRNRAP in the germline V gene. DNA of the CDR3: TGTGCTAGTGGTTTGGTACAGGGTCGTGGCTACACCTTC. As protein: CASGLVQGRGYTF.

This sequence joins TRBV7-8 and TRBJ2-3, with 9 bases lining up with TRBD2. Germline V CDR1 and CDR2: SGHVS, FQNEAQ. The CDR3 consists of 20 residues. Unmatched junction bases numbered 20, after V lost 5 bases and J lost 2 bases. The chain's CDR3 is CASSISLSGGPVSPTDTQYF. The CDR3 nucleotides read TGTGCCAGCAGCATATCTCTGAGCGGGGGGCCGGTATCCCCCACAGATACGCAGTATTTT.

The genes are TRBV27 and TRBJ2-1, with 7 nucleotides matching TRBD1. The CDR3 runs to 14 residues. Per germline, CDR1 MNHEY and CDR2 SMNVEV (reference sequence). The ends lost 5 bases at V and 5 bases at J; junction bases unmatched: 6. CDR3: CASSRRGQNNEQFF. The CDR3 nucleotides are TGTGCCAGCAGTCGCCGGGGACAGAACAATGAGCAGTTCTTC.

This clone was seen ten or more times. This chain uses TRBV5-1 with TRBJ2-5; D is uncertain. CDR3 length: 14 residues. The germline CDR1 and CDR2 sequences are SGHRS and YFSETQ. V gave up 4 bases and J gave up 2 bases, with 12 bases separating them. The CDR3 loop is CASSTDGSQETQYF. The CDR3 bases are TGCGCCAGCAGCACCGACGGGTCGCAAGAGACCCAGTACTTC.

The CDR3 DNA is TGTGCCAGCAGCCAAGGTAGCGAAGCTTTCTTT. It yields the protein CASSQGSEAFF. The rearrangement uses TRBV3-1 (or the pseudogene TRBV3-2) and TRBJ1-1; D remains unclear. Trimming removed 1 base at V and 8 bases at J, with 5 bases between. The CDR3 spans 11 residues. Per the germline V gene, CDR1 is LGHDT and CDR2 is YNNKEL (reference sequence).

The rearrangement links TRBV30 to TRBJ2-7; 10 bases are a match to TRBD1. This CDR3 is 15 amino acids long. CDR1 is GTSNPN, CDR2 SVGIG, per germline (reference sequence). V lost 3 bases, J lost 0 bases, and 5 bases stayed unmatched. CDR3 coding DNA: TGTGCCTGGAGGCTGACAGGGGGCGGCTCCTACGAGCAGTACTTC. This codes for CAWRLTGGGSYEQYF.

The chain uses TRBV2 and TRBJ2-7; 10 positions agree with TRBD1. Germline V gives CDR1 SNHLY, CDR2 FYNNEI. V was clipped by 3 bases and J by 7 bases; unmatched bases: 6. The CDR3 length is 14 residues. CDR3 DNA sequence: TGTGCCAGCAGTGAGACAGGGGGCCCAAAAGAGCAGTACTTC. This sequence encodes CASSETGGPKEQYF. Combining the CDR3 with reference TRBV2 and TRBJ2-7 gives the whole variable domain EPEVTQTPSHQVTQMGQEVILRCVPISNHLYFYWYRQILGQKVEFLVSFYNNEISEKSEIFDDQFSVERPDGSNFTLKIRSTKLEDSAMYFCASSETGGPKEQYFGPGTRLTVT.

On this clone itself: The same CDR3 can be traced to other DNA sequences in this sample. The gene calls are TRBV5-1 and TRBJ2-3; 15 nucleotides align to TRBD2. This CDR3 has 17 residues. J gave up 3 bases and V 1 base, and 3 bases lay outside the gene matches. CDR1 and CDR2 from the germline V gene are SGHRS and YFSETQ. CDR3: CASSLRTSGGVTDTQYF. DNA for the CDR3: TGCGCCAGCAGCTTGCGGACTAGCGGGGGGGTGACAGATACGCAGTATTTT.

V gene TRBV5-1 combines with J gene TRBJ1-6, with 8 bases fitting TRBD1. CDR1 and CDR2 (germline): SGHRS, YFSETQ. The CDR3 length is 18 residues. J gave up 0 bases and V 3 bases, and 8 bases lay outside the gene matches. The CDR3 sequence: CASSWARTGSSYNSPLHF. The CDR3 nucleotides read TGCGCCAGCAGCTGGGCCCGGACAGGGAGCTCCTATAATTCACCCCTCCACTTT.

Written as DNA, the CDR3 is TGTGCCAGCAGCCATACTAGCGGACGGAACACCGGGGAGCTGTTTTTT. As protein: CASSHTSGRNTGELFF. This rearrangement joins TRBV3-1 (or the pseudogene TRBV3-2) to TRBJ2-2, with 8 bases aligning to TRBD2. Germline assignment: CDR1 LGHDT and CDR2 YNNKEL (reference sequence). V dropped 3 bases and J dropped 1; count of bases not matched to a gene: 4. The CDR3 length is 16 residues.

The rearrangement links TRBV5-1 to TRBJ1-6; D is ambiguous. Germline assignment: CDR1 SGHRS and CDR2 YFSETQ. Between the trimmed V and J ends, which lost 0 bases and 15 bases, there was a span of 16 bases. The CDR3 length is 14 residues. The CDR3 region has the DNA TGCGCCAGCAGCTTGGGGAGGCCCGGAAAAAACCTCCACTTT. Amino acids: CASSLGRPGKNLHF.

The chain uses TRBV6-5 and TRBJ2-3, with a tentative D call TRBD2 (7 bases). Trimming cost V 0 bases and J 7 bases, with 14 bases left between them. The CDR3 length is 15 residues. Germline CDR1 MNHEY, CDR2 SVGAGI. The CDR3 protein is CASSYSGGPRYTQYF. The DNA for the CDR3 is TGTGCCAGCAGTTACTCCGGGGGGCCCAGATATACGCAGTATTTT.

This CDR3 is CASSVVPGTGGEKLFF. The CDR3 nucleotides are TGTGCCAGCAGCGTAGTCCCCGGGACAGGGGGCGAAAAACTGTTTTTT. This sequence joins TRBV9 and TRBJ1-4, with TRBD1 matching 12 bases. Germline lookup yields CDR1 SGDLS and CDR2 YYNGEE. The ends lost 0 bases at V and 8 bases at J; junction bases unmatched: 5. This CDR3 contains 16 residues. Full variable domain (outside the CDR3, taken from reference TRBV9 and TRBJ1-4): DSGVTQTPKHLITATGQRVTLRCSPRSGDLSVYWYQQSLDQGLQFLIQYYNGEERAKGNILERFSAQQFPDLHSELNLSSLELGDSALYFCASSVVPGTGGEKLFFGSGTQLSVL.

The V call is TRBV29-1, the J call TRBJ1-2; D is unclear. This CDR3 is built from 11 residues. Germline assignment: CDR1 SQVTM and CDR2 ANQGSEA. V was trimmed by 4 bases and J by 1 base, leaving 4 bases between them. The CDR3 here is CSVGVNYGYTF. CDR3 DNA sequence: TGCAGCGTTGGAGTTAACTATGGCTACACCTTC.

This chain joins TRBV7-2 and TRBJ2-5; TRBD2 matches at 9 bases. Losses at the gene ends were 2 bases for V and 5 bases for J; bases not matched to a gene: 6. This CDR3 has 15 amino acids. Germline V CDR1 and CDR2: SGHTA, FQGNSA. CDR3 in amino acids: CASSLMAGGLETQYF. The CDR3, as DNA: TGTGCCAGCAGCTTAATGGCGGGGGGGCTGGAGACCCAGTACTTC.

The chain employs TRBV7-8 and TRBJ2-3, with 8 bases aligning to TRBD2. This CDR3 is 16 amino acids long. Germline V gene lookup returns CDR1 SGHVS and CDR2 FQNEAQ. J gave up 7 bases and V 8 bases, and 17 bases lay outside the gene matches. The DNA for the CDR3 is TGTGCCAGCGCAGCCATTCCCGGGGGGGCATTAAATACGCAGTATTTT. This encodes CASAAIPGGALNTQYF.